These T cell receptor beta chains were read from a single sample in a study of blood T cell repertoires in COVID-19. Libraries were prepared by immunoSEQ multiplex PCR; TCRdb keeps only in-frame clonotypes and omits some of them. The sample includes approximately 480,000 clones, approximately 86% of them seen just once. Material for sequencing was PBMCs or T cells enriched from blood (not recorded which). The receptors here all came from a woman between 18 and 29 years old who had recovered from COVID-19. The CDR3 runs from the conserved cysteine through the conserved F or W. D genes are given only for firm matches. A clone size is listed for some rows: how often the clone was seen (once, few, many), or a class if it is expanded.

NA	TRBJ1-6	14	NA	TRBV2	TGTGCCAGCAAGCTGGGGGGACTAAATTCACCCCTCCACTTT	CASKLGGLNSPLHF
TRBD2	TRBJ2-3	14	NA	TRBV25-1	TGTGCCAGCAGCGCTAGCGGGGGGGCCAATACGCAGTATTTT	CASSASGGANTQYF
NA	TRBJ2-1	15	few	TRBV5-1	TGCGCCAGCAGCTTCGACGGACAGAATTACAATGAGCAGTTCTTC	CASSFDGQNYNEQFF
TRBD2	TRBJ2-1	17	NA	TRBV5-1	TGCGCCAGCAGCTTATCCGGGACTAGCGGGGGGATGAATGAGCAGTTCTTC	CASSLSGTSGGMNEQFF
NA	TRBJ1-5	16	NA	TRBV5-4	TGTGCCAGCAGCTTGGGGGGAAGGGGGGGCGATCAGCCCCAGCATTTT	CASSLGGRGGDQPQHF
TRBD1	TRBJ1-2	13	NA	TRBV7-9	TGTGCCAGCAGCTCACAGGGGGCGAAGGGCTACACCTTC	CASSSQGAKGYTF
NA	TRBJ2-3	14	NA	TRBV29-1	TGCAGCGTTGAACCCCAGCGGGCCACAGATACGCAGTATTTT	CSVEPQRATDTQYF
TRBD1	TRBJ1-5	17	NA	TRBV4-1	TGCGCCAGCAGCCACCGATCTACCGGGACAGCTAATCAGCCCCAGCATTTT	CASSHRSTGTANQPQHF
NA	TRBJ2-5	14	NA	TRBV5-8	TGTGCCAGCAGCGTTGTAGGGGCCGGGGAGACCCAGTACTTC	CASSVVGAGETQYF
NA	TRBJ2-4	21	few	TRBV4-1	TGCGCCAGCAGCCAACAGGCGTTAAGGGATGGCGGGACAGCCCGCAAAAACATTCAGTACTTC	CASSQQALRDGGTARKNIQYF
TRBD1	TRBJ2-3	15	NA	TRBV18	TGTGCCAGCTCATCCACAGGGGGCAGCACAGATACGCAGTATTTT	CASSSTGGSTDTQYF
NA	TRBJ1-5	16	NA	TRBV6-6	TGTGCCAGCAGTCGTGGGACACTGGGGCACGATCAGCCCCAGCATTTT	CASSRGTLGHDQPQHF
TRBD1	TRBJ2-3	16	NA	TRBV19	TGTGCCAGTAGTTCTCGGGACAGGGGACCCACAGATACGCAGTATTTT	CASSSRDRGPTDTQYF
NA	TRBJ1-3	14	NA	TRBV9	TGTGCCAGCAGCGTAGCAGGGATTGGAGACACCATATATTTT	CASSVAGIGDTIYF
TRBD2	TRBJ2-5	18	NA	TRBV7-3	TGTGCCAGCAGCCTTAGCGGGGGGGCCTCTATGGATCAAGAGACCCAGTACTTC	CASSLSGGASMDQETQYF
TRBD2	TRBJ2-5	16	NA	TRBV9	TGTGCCAGCAGCGTGTCGAGCGGGGGTCTTTGGGAGACCCAGTACTTC	CASSVSSGGLWETQYF
TRBD2	TRBJ2-1	14	NA	TRBV30	TGTGCCTCGGCCGGGACTAGCGGGGTGAATGAGCAGTTCTTC	CASAGTSGVNEQFF
NA	TRBJ1-2	13	few	TRBV6-5	TGTGCCAGCACCAGAGACGGGACTTATGGCTACACCTTC	CASTRDGTYGYTF
TRBD2	TRBJ2-7	15	NA	TRBV25-1	TGTGCCAGCAGCCCGGGAGGGGCTAGCTCCTACGAGCAGTACTTC	CASSPGGASSYEQYF
NA	TRBJ1-2	10	NA	TRBV2	TGTGCCAGCAATTTAGAGGGCTACACCTTC	CASNLEGYTF
TRBD2	TRBJ2-3	16	NA	TRBV5-1	TGCGCCAGCAGCTCGAGCCTGACTAGCCCGTCAGATACGCAGTATTTT	CASSSSLTSPSDTQYF
NA	TRBJ2-5	11	NA	TRBV30	TGTGCCTGGAGTGTAGAGGAGACCCAGTACTTC	CAWSVEETQYF
TRBD2	TRBJ2-5	14	NA	TRBV30	TGTGCCTGGCGGGTAGCGGGGGGCCAAGAGACCCAGTACTTC	CAWRVAGGQETQYF
TRBD1	TRBJ2-7	14	few	TRBV5-4	TGTGCCAGCAGCCCGGGACAGGGTGGATACGAGCAGTACTTC	CASSPGQGGYEQYF
TRBD2	TRBJ2-1	16	NA	TRBV3-1/TRBV3-2	TGTGCCAGCAGCCGCTCTAGCGGGGCCAATAACAATGAGCAGTTCTTC	CASSRSSGANNNEQFF
TRBD1	TRBJ1-5	15	NA	TRBV7-9	TGTGCCAGCAGCCCGGGACAGGGGGCAGAGCAGCCCCAGCATTTT	CASSPGQGAEQPQHF
NA	TRBJ1-2	14	NA	TRBV27	TGTGCCAGCAGTCCTGGGAGGGGTATCTATGGCTACACCTTC	CASSPGRGIYGYTF
NA	TRBJ1-2	19	NA	TRBV6-6	TGTGCCAGCAGTCTGGTATCCCCGGGAGTAGGGTTAGGACTGGGAGGCTACACCTTC	CASSLVSPGVGLGLGGYTF
NA	TRBJ1-5	15	few	TRBV7-2	TGTGCCAGCAGCCTCAACAGAGACAGCAATCAGCCCCAGCATTTT	CASSLNRDSNQPQHF
NA	TRBJ2-5	20	NA	TRBV30	TGTGCCTGGAGCCAAACATCGGTCGGCGGGGGCCCTATGAACCAAGAGACCCAGTACTTC	CAWSQTSVGGGPMNQETQYF
TRBD1	TRBJ2-1	13	few	TRBV2	TGTGCCAGCAGGAGGGACAGCAACAATGAGCAGTTCTTC	CASRRDSNNEQFF
NA	TRBJ1-1	14	NA	TRBV7-9	TGTGCCAGCAGCTTCGTCGGCTCGGGCACTGAAGCTTTCTTT	CASSFVGSGTEAFF
TRBD2	TRBJ2-1	16	NA	TRBV9	TGTGCCAGCAGCGTAGCGGCTAGCGGGGGAGGCAATGAGCAGTTCTTC	CASSVAASGGGNEQFF
TRBD1	TRBJ1-4	14	few	TRBV5-8	TGTGCCAGCAGCTGGGAAGGGACAGCAGAAAAACTGTTTTTT	CASSWEGTAEKLFF
NA	TRBJ1-6	13	NA	TRBV25-1	TGTGCCAGTAGACAGGCTCTTAATTCACCCCTCCACTTT	CASRQALNSPLHF
TRBD1	TRBJ2-3	13	once	TRBV28	TGTGCCAGCAGTTTGGGACAGACAGATACGCAGTATTTT	CASSLGQTDTQYF
NA	TRBJ1-2	13	few	TRBV5-5	TGTGCCAGCAGCTTGGCGTCAGGGTTCGGCTACACCTTC	CASSLASGFGYTF
TRBD2	TRBJ2-1	15	NA	TRBV5-4	TGTGCCAGCAGCTTGGCTGTCGCGGGGGGGAATGAGCAGTTCTTC	CASSLAVAGGNEQFF
TRBD1	TRBJ2-7	14	NA	TRBV19	TGTGCCAGTAGTATAACAGGGGGGTCCTACGAGCAGTACTTC	CASSITGGSYEQYF
TRBD1	TRBJ1-6	15	NA	TRBV6-5	TGTGCCAGCACCTATTCGACAGGGGGGCCCTCACCCCTCCACTTT	CASTYSTGGPSPLHF
NA	TRBJ1-1	13	NA	TRBV28	TGTGCCAGCACCAATCAGTTGAACACTGAAGCTTTCTTT	CASTNQLNTEAFF
NA	TRBJ2-7	15	NA	TRBV15	TGTGCCACCAGCAGAGATAGAGCTAGCTCCTACGAGCAGTACTTC	CATSRDRASSYEQYF
NA	TRBJ1-6	13	few	TRBV28	TGTGCCAGCAGTTTACCAGAAGAATCACCCCTCCACTTT	CASSLPEESPLHF
TRBD1	TRBJ1-3	16	NA	TRBV9	TGTGCCAGCAGCGCACTCTCAGGGGGTCATGGAAACACCATATATTTT	CASSALSGGHGNTIYF
NA	TRBJ1-6	15	NA	TRBV7-8	TGTGCCAGCAGCTTGCCTAGGGGCGAAAATTCACCCCTCCACTTT	CASSLPRGENSPLHF
NA	TRBJ2-1	16	NA	TRBV11-2	TGTGCCAGCAGCTTAGGGGGACTTAGCTCCTACAATGAGCAGTTCTTC	CASSLGGLSSYNEQFF
NA	TRBJ2-1	13	NA	TRBV30	TGTGCCTGGAGCATCAGCTCCTACAATGAGCAGTTCTTC	CAWSISSYNEQFF
NA	TRBJ2-2	14	NA	TRBV7-8	TGTGCCAGCAGCTTAGATGAGGGAACGGGGGAGCTGTTTTTT	CASSLDEGTGELFF
NA	TRBJ2-7	14	NA	TRBV3-1/TRBV3-2	TGTGCCAGCAGCCAAGACGCCCGGGGTTCCGAGCAGTACTTC	CASSQDARGSEQYF
TRBD1	TRBJ1-2	15	NA	TRBV5-1	TGCGCCAGCACCCTACAGGGGGGACAAAACTATGGCTACACCTTC	CASTLQGGQNYGYTF
TRBD1	TRBJ1-1	13	NA	TRBV2	TGTGCCAGCAGTCCCCTCAGGGGGACTGAAGCTTTCTTT	CASSPLRGTEAFF
NA	TRBJ1-2	15	NA	TRBV18	TGTGCCAGCTCACCAACAGGTTCCTCTAACTATGGCTACACCTTC	CASSPTGSSNYGYTF